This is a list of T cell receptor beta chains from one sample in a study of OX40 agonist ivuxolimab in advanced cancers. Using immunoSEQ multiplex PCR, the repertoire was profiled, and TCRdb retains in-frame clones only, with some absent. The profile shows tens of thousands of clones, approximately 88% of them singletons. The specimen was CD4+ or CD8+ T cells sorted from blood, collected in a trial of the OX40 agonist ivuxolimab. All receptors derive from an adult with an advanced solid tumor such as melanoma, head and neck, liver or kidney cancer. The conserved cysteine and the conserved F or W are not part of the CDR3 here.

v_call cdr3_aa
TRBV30 AWTRQGGVYGYT
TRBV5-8 ASSPNPGQGSYEQY
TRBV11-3 ASSSFNEGNQPQH
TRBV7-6 ASSFLGQGATDTQY
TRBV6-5 ASRSRQNQPQH
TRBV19 ASSKGPENIQY
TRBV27 ASSLWQGDQPQH
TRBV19 ASKRRSAFTDTQY
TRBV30 AWSASGQGPTEAF
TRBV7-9 ASSLIEDGYT
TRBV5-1 ASSLGNLGNTEAF
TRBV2 ASSERPGLDTDTQY
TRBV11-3 ASRNLQGAAF
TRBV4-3 ASSQVGKNEKLF
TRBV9 ASSVEPGVYGYT
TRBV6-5 ASRRQGAINTEAF